This TCR beta chain was sequenced in a study of blood T cell repertoires in COVID-19. Whole-study context: Sources were T cells, B-cell-depleted T cells, or PBMCs; the material itself was cDNA or gDNA.

In the source study's methods: Estimates of nucleated cell counts were drawn from the amplification of reference gene primers. Generated by immunoSEQ multiplex PCR, the TCRdb table keeps only in-frame clones and is missing some. Clonal size and the V and J genes are those of that table, whereas D and trimming came from the DNA. The profile shows 200,000 to 250,000 clones, 86% of them singletons. Recruitment covered fewer than 25 US areas and drew participants whose ages spanned roughly 18 to 100 years. Cohorts were based on clinical histories the participants reported. The clonotype originates from a woman in her thirties or forties with acute COVID-19. Sequenced material: PBMCs or T cells enriched from blood (not recorded which).

The CDR3 reads CASSLRVGQDTEAFF. CDR3 sequence (DNA): TGTGCCAGCAGCTTAAGGGTGGGACAGGACACTGAAGCTTTCTTT. V gene TRBV7-3 combines with J gene TRBJ1-1, with 8 positions matching TRBD1. The CDR3 sequence is 15 residues long. Looked up from germline, CDR1 is SGHTA and CDR2 is FQGTGA. Trimming took 1 base from V and 3 from J; bases not matched to a gene: 4.